Shown below are 12 T cell receptor beta chains from a single sample sequenced in a study of regulatory T cells in long-lasting Graves disease (dated by TCRdb to the early 2020s). Preparation of the library involved multiplex PCR. Sequencing took place on an Illumina HiSeq 4000. CDR3 regions were amplified by Arm-PCR with iRepertoire HTBI primers to construct TCR beta libraries. In TCRdb, the public reads were trimmed at Q25 with fastp and aligned with MiXCR, with productive beta chains retained. Entries that share a CDR3 protein sequence are merged under the most common genes and DNA. The sample includes 500,000 to 800,000 distinct CDR3 sequences, with about 32% observed a single time. Jointly, the top ten make up around 42% of the sample. The time point tag for this specimen amounts to: persistent/refractory GD, antithyroid drugs over 5 years with positive TRAb. RNA was extracted from PBMCs in TRIzol for both TCR sequencing and RNA sequencing.

Sequences were derived from peripheral blood mononuclear cells (PBMCs), sampled when the disease was refractory, from a patient treated with antithyroid drugs. All receptors derive from a female donor with Graves disease.

V and J are TRBV15 and TRBJ1-1; 8 bases map to TRBD1. V trimming: 8 bases; J trimming: 5 bases; junction bases outside the gene matches: 4. Germline CDR1 reads LNHNV; CDR2 reads YYDKDF (reference sequence). The CDR3 sequence is 12 residues long. DNA of the CDR3: TGTGCCACCCAGGGGGCCGGTACTGAAGCTTTCTTT. This sequence encodes CATQGAGTEAFF.

This rearrangement joins TRBV5-6 to TRBJ2-6; no clear D. The CDR3 has 15 residues. V lost 5 bases to trimming and J lost 4 bases, with 13 bases between them. The germline V gene encodes CDR1 SGHDT and CDR2 YYEEEE. The CDR3 is CASSFSVVGANVLTF. Here the CDR3 DNA reads TGTGCCAGCAGTTTTAGTGTGGTCGGGGCCAACGTCCTGACTTTC.

Notes on this clonotype: Its ends do not fully match the called genes, so a read error is possible. The CDR3 DNA reads TGTGCCAGCAGTCACTCGACCCTTCTCACGGGAGGGGGAGAGACCCAGTACTTC. Its translation: CASSHSTLLTGGGETQYF. The chain employs TRBV6-5 and TRBJ2-5, with TRBD2 identical over 8 bases. The CDR3 sequence is 18 residues long. Germline V CDR1 and CDR2: MNHEY, SVGAGI.

This clonotype has ten or more counts. The chain carries TRBV28 and TRBJ1-4; D call uncertain. CDR1 and CDR2 (germline): MDHEN, SYDVKM. This CDR3 contains 15 residues. Trimming pared 1 base from V and 4 bases from J, leaving 10 bases between. The CDR3: CASSLSGRVNEKLFF. The CDR3 DNA follows: TGTGCCAGCAGTTTATCCGGGCGGGTTAATGAAAAACTGTTTTTT.

V gene TRBV20-1 combines with J gene TRBJ1-6; D gene uncertain. CDR1 is DFQATT, CDR2 SNEGSKA, per germline (reference sequence). Deletions cut 6 bases from V and 0 bases from J, with 9 bases between. CDR3 length equals 14 residues. The CDR3 region has the DNA TGCAGTGCCTACGGGAGCTCCTATAATTCACCCCTCCACTTT. As protein: CSAYGSSYNSPLHF.

V and J are TRBV9 and TRBJ1-1; weak D call: TRBD1 (6 bases). The V gene lost 2 bases and the J gene lost 2 bases, with 16 bases spanning the gap. This CDR3 is 16 amino acids long. Germline values: CDR1 SGDLS, CDR2 YYNGEE. In nucleotides, the CDR3 is TGTGCCAGCAGCGTGGGGTCGGACAGATTTAACACTGAAGCTTTCTTT. This encodes CASSVGSDRFNTEAFF.

This clonotype showed up many times. The J gene is TRBJ2-5, the V gene TRBV12-3 or TRBV12-4; D gene uncertain. The CDR3 totals 14 residues. V lost 1 base and J 5 bases, leaving 11 bases between the germline ends. CDR3 bases: TGTGCCAGCAGTTTAGAGGACCTCACGGAGACCCAGTACTTC. This gives the protein CASSLEDLTETQYF.

The chain uses TRBV27 and TRBJ2-2, with D maybe TRBD2 (6 bases). CDR3 size: 14 residues. Germline CDR1 is MNHEY and CDR2 is SMNVEV (reference sequence). V was pared by 3 bases and J by 7 bases, with 12 bases between. The CDR3 bases are TGTGCCAGCAGTTTCGGGAGCACGATCGGGGAGCTGTTTTTT. Translated, it gives CASSFGSTIGELFF.

This clonotype was counted a single time. The rearrangement joins TRBV3-1 to TRBJ2-7; no reliable D call. Germline lookup yields CDR1 LGHDT and CDR2 YNNKEL (reference sequence). The length of the CDR3 is 14 residues. V was cut by 1 base and J by 5 bases, with 12 bases left in between. The CDR3 protein is CASSQVYFLDEQYF. The CDR3 nucleotides are TGTGCCAGCAGCCAAGTTTATTTTCTCGACGAGCAGTACTTC.

This clonotype was found a few times. The chain couples TRBV6-5 to TRBJ2-6; possibly TRBD1 for D (5 bases). The V gene's germline CDR1 is MNHEY and CDR2 SVGAGI. CDR3 length equals 18 residues. Trimming removed 4 bases from V and 0 bases from J, with 16 bases in between. CDR3 DNA sequence: TGTGCCAGCAGTTCCACGGCAGGGCCAATCTCTGGGGCCAACGTCCTGACTTTC. The encoded protein is CASSSTAGPISGANVLTF.

Concerning this clonotype: Sequence at one end of the junction differs from germline and may be a read error. The chain uses TRBV5-1 and TRBJ2-2; 9 positions agree with TRBD1. The germline V gene has CDR1 SGHRS and CDR2 YFSETQ. The CDR3 is 15 amino acids. In DNA, the CDR3 is TGTGCCAGCAGCCGACAGGGGGCGAACACCGGGGAGCTGTTTTTT. Its protein product is CASSRQGANTGELFF.

This clonotype was observed a handful of times. The chain couples TRBV11-2 to TRBJ2-6; D unclear. This CDR3 spans 15 amino acids. Germline V CDR1 and CDR2: SGHAT, FQNNGV. V was clipped by 1 base and J by 0 bases, with 4 bases between them. The CDR3 DNA reads TGTGCCAGCAGCTTAGTTAACTCTGGGGCCAACGTCCTGACTTTC. It codes for CASSLVNSGANVLTF. The full variable domain, completed using reference TRBV11-2 and TRBJ2-6, is EAGVAQSPRYKIIEKRQSVAFWCNPISGHATLYWYQQILGQGPKLLIQFQNNGVVDDSQLPKDRFSAERLKGVDSTLKIQPAKLEDSAVYLCASSLVNSGANVLTFGAGSRLTVL.